This T cell receptor beta chain came from a study of cytomegalovirus exposure and HLA in healthy donors. The PCR had 60 Vbeta and 13 Jbeta primers. This table comes from immunoSEQ multiplex PCR, and its TCRdb copy is limited to in-frame clones, with some not included. The sample has around 190,000 clones, about 85% seen once. General study findings and limits: A few V segments could not be told apart, such as TRBV6-2 and TRBV6-3, and were left out. According to a later analysis, most TCR beta chains associated with CMV appeared HLA-restricted. Rare TCR sequences predominated, though certain public TCRs were found in many donors. The likely explanation for a cluster of highly shared sequence variants was sequencing artifact.

This CDR3 comprises 13 residues. The germline CDR1 and CDR2 sequences are SGHDN and FVKESK. V lost 0 bases to trimming and J lost 5 bases, with 7 bases between them. This clone showed up just a few times. Its antigen is still unknown. Sequenced: PBMCs. This TCR derives from a boy aged 2 to 9 in good health and CMV-seronegative. This chain uses TRBV14 with TRBJ1-1; the D is unclear. The CDR3, as DNA: TGTGCCAGCAGCCAAGAAAGGAGGACTGAAGCTTTCTTT. This codes for CASSQERRTEAFF. Combining the CDR3 with reference TRBV14 and TRBJ1-1 gives the whole variable domain EAGVTQFPSHSVIEKGQTVTLRCDPISGHDNLYWYRRVMGKEIKFLLHFVKESKQDESGMPNNRFLAERTGGTYSTLKVQPAELEDSGVYFCASSQERRTEAFFGQGTRLTVV.